This entry lists 10 T cell receptor beta chains sequenced from one sample in a study of T cell responses to AZD1222 COVID-19 vaccine. The repertoire was sequenced with immunoSEQ multiplex PCR; TCRdb's copy has only in-frame clones and lacks some. Here the sample spans approximately 150,000 clones, 80% to 95% being singletons. Material: peripheral blood, obtained on day 0 of AZD1222 vaccination. These receptors all stem from an adult in good health.

This clone occurred once. The chain combines TRBV10-1 with TRBJ2-5; the match to TRBD2 covers 11 bases. Germline loops: CDR1 WNHNN, CDR2 SYGVQD (reference sequence). This CDR3 comprises 18 residues. With 2 bases clipped from V and 6 bases from J, the junction kept 14 bases outside the gene matches. The DNA for the CDR3 is TGCGCCAGCAGTGAGCAGACTAGCGGGGCGATTGGCAGGCAGACCCAGTACTTC. Its translation is CASSEQTSGAIGRQTQYF.

The chain joins TRBV6-8 to TRBJ2-1; D gene uncertain. The CDR3 is 17 amino acids. Trimming removed 4 bases from V and 2 bases from J, with 18 bases in between. Germline CDR1 and CDR2: MNHGY and SAAAGT. CDR3 nucleotides: TGTGCCAGCAGTTCCCTCATTCCCCCGAGCCCCTACAATGAGCAGTTCTTC. Translation: CASSSLIPPSPYNEQFF.

The chain uses TRBV5-6 and TRBJ1-2; no firm D call. Trimming stripped 2 bases from V and 2 bases from J, with 4 bases between. Germline-derived CDR1 and CDR2 are SGHDT and YYEEEE. This CDR3 contains 12 residues. The CDR3 nucleotides are TGTGCCAGCAGCTTAAGCAACTATGGCTACACCTTC. Amino acid sequence: CASSLSNYGYTF.

The chain combines TRBV10-3 with TRBJ1-1; D is unclear. V lost 5 bases, J lost 1 base, and 8 bases lay in between. The CDR3 runs to 13 residues. Germline CDR1 and CDR2: ENHRY and SYGVKD. CDR3 residues: CAISPTANTEAFF. CDR3 DNA: TGTGCCATCAGTCCCACAGCGAACACTGAAGCTTTCTTT.

The chain combines TRBV7-2 with TRBJ1-3; 8 bases align to TRBD1. The trim removed 1 base at V and 4 bases at J, leaving 3 bases unmatched. This CDR3 has 15 residues. Germline V CDR1 and CDR2: SGHTA, FQGNSA. The CDR3 reads CASSLEAGGGNTIYF. The CDR3 DNA reads as TGTGCCAGCAGCTTAGAGGCAGGGGGCGGAAACACCATATATTTT.

CDR3 DNA sequence: TGTGCCAGCAAGGGCGGAGCGAACACCGGGGAGCTGTTTTTT. This encodes CASKGGANTGELFF. V is TRBV27 and J is TRBJ2-2; no definite D call. Germline V gene data show CDR1 as MNHEY and CDR2 as SMNVEV (reference sequence). CDR3 length: 14 amino acids. Deletions cut 7 bases from V and 0 bases from J, with 9 bases between.

This chain joins TRBV19 and TRBJ2-1; 10 nucleotides align to TRBD1. The junction had 7 bases not matched to a gene; V was cut back by 8 bases and J by 6 bases. Looked up from germline, CDR1 is LNHDA and CDR2 is SQIVND (reference sequence). The CDR3 is 14 amino acids. This chain's CDR3 is CASAGTGASNEQFF. The CDR3 DNA reads TGTGCCAGTGCCGGGACAGGGGCTAGCAATGAGCAGTTCTTC.

The genes are TRBV7-2 and TRBJ2-6; 7 bases are shared with TRBD2. The CDR3 covers 19 residues. The V gene's germline CDR1 is SGHTA and CDR2 FQGNSA. Trimming cost V 8 bases and J 0 bases; bases outside gene matches: 16. The CDR3 here is CASGHEGGGGSSGANVLTF. The CDR3 DNA reads as TGTGCCAGCGGTCACGAGGGCGGGGGTGGTAGCTCTGGGGCCAACGTCCTGACTTTC.

V gene TRBV28 combines with J gene TRBJ2-1; D is ambiguous. Germline CDR1 reads MDHEN; CDR2 reads SYDVKM. The CDR3 runs to 14 residues. With 4 bases removed from V and 5 bases from J, the gap between germline ends came to 12 bases. CDR3 in DNA: TGTGCCAGCAGTTCGGTGGCTACTAACAATGAGCAGTTCTTC. It is translated as CASSSVATNNEQFF.

The chain links TRBV9 to TRBJ1-1, with TRBD1 identical over 8 bases. The CDR3 spans 14 residues. Trimming at V came to 4 bases and at J to 7 bases, leaving 9 bases not matched to a gene. Germline V gene sequence: CDR1 SGDLS, CDR2 YYNGEE. As DNA, the CDR3 is TGTGCCAGCAGCTCTCGCGGACAGGGAGGTGAAGCTTTCTTT. Amino acids: CASSSRGQGGEAFF.